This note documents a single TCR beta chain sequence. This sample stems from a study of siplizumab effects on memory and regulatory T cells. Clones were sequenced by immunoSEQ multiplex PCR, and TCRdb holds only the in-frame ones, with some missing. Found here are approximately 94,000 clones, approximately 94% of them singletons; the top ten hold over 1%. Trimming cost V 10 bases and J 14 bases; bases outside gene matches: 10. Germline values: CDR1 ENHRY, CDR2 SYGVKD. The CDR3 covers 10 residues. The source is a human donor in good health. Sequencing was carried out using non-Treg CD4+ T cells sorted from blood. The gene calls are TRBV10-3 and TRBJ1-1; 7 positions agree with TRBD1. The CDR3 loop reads CATGQEKEFF. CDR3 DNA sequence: TGTGCCACAGGACAGGAAAAAGAGTTCTTT.